Sequencing of this T cell receptor (beta chain) was carried out in a study of T cell repertoires in cytomegalovirus infection. Study-wide context: Public signatures in TCR beta pointed to CMV infection and matching HLA type.

On this clonotype itself: Its antigen is not identified.

Study-wide points: The cumulative frequency of public TCR beta families identified carriers of CMV plus the relevant HLA. The response measured ex vivo was dominated by TCR beta clonotypes (HLA-C-restricted and CMV-specific).

TCRdb redid the calling of the reads with MiXCR, one entry per CDR3 protein. The sample shows nearly 650,000 distinct CDR3 sequences, 20% to 30% of them seen only once. The TCR sequence derives from a human donor in good health (CMV status not recorded). Some clones in this sample may be carry-over from other donors' samples. The specimen was CD8+ T cells from PBMCs.

CDR3 loop: CASSRSKGPYNEQFF. DNA for the CDR3: TGTGCCAGCAGCCGATCTAAGGGCCCCTACAATGAGCAGTTCTTC. The rearrangement uses TRBV14 and TRBJ2-1; no clear D gene. CDR3 length equals 15 residues. The V gene lost 4 bases and the J gene lost 2 bases, with 12 bases spanning the gap. The germline CDR1 and CDR2 sequences are SGHDN and FVKESK.